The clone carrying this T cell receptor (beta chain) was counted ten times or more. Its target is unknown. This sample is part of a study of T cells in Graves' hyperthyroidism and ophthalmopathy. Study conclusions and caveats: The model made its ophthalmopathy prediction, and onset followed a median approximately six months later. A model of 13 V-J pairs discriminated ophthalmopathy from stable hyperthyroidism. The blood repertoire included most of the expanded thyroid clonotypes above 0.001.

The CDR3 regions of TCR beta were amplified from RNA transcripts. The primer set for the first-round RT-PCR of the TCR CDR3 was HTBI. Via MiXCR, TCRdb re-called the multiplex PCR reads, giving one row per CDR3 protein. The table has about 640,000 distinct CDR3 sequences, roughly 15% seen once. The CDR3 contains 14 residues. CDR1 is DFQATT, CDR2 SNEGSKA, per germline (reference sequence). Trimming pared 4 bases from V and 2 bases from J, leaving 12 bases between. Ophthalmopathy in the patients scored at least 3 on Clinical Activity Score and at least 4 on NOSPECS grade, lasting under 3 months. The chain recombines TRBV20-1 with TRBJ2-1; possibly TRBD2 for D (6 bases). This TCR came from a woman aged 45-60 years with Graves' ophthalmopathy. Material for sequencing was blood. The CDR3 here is CSATGSEAYNEQFF. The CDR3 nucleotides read TGCAGTGCTACCGGGAGCGAAGCCTACAATGAGCAGTTCTTC.